This T cell receptor beta chain came from a study of OX40 agonist ivuxolimab in advanced cancers. In germline, CDR1 is LNHDA, CDR2 SQIVND (reference sequence). The CDR3 length is 13 residues. V lost 6 bases and J lost 4, with 12 bases in between. Libraries were prepared by immunoSEQ multiplex PCR; TCRdb keeps only in-frame clonotypes and omits some of them. This table holds about 19,000 clones, roughly 91% found once. This clonotype was obtained from an adult with an advanced solid tumor such as melanoma, head and neck, liver or kidney cancer. This chain links TRBV19 with TRBJ1-2; a weak D match, TRBD1 (6 bases). The sequences come from CD4+ or CD8+ T cells sorted from blood, collected in a trial of the OX40 agonist ivuxolimab. The CDR3 nucleotides are TGTGCCAGTAGGGGAGGACAGAGCTATGGCTACACCTTC. Protein: CASRGGQSYGYTF.